These T cell receptor beta chains were read from a single sample in a study of blood T cell repertoires in COVID-19. Sequenced by immunoSEQ multiplex PCR; TCRdb stores in-frame clones only, minus some. The sample lists approximately 400,000 clones; approximately 88% were seen once. Sequencing was carried out using peripheral blood. The receptor set was obtained from a man in his forties or fifties with acute or convalescent COVID-19. The CDR3 runs from the conserved cysteine through the conserved F or W. Each record gives: clone size, V gene, J gene, CDR3 protein. The listing skips clone size in some rows; elsewhere it reads once, few, many or a size class.

>NA|TRBV12-3/TRBV12-4|TRBJ1-1
CASRTGGEAFF
>NA|TRBV4-1|TRBJ2-7
CASSQVGASGGRKYEQYF
>NA|TRBV3-1/TRBV3-2|TRBJ2-1
CASSRSRSSGAGLPHSYNEQFF
>NA|TRBV2|TRBJ1-5
CASSPRTGLSNQPQHF
>NA|TRBV6-1|TRBJ1-5
CASSEVYSGGSNQPQHF
>once|TRBV27|TRBJ1-2
CASSLSAQGRGHGYTF
>NA|TRBV7-2|TRBJ1-4
CASRQRGSTNEKLFF
>few|TRBV19|TRBJ1-1
CASIPGTENTEAFF
>NA|TRBV30|TRBJ2-1
CAWATGANDNEQFF
>NA|TRBV19|TRBJ2-7
CASSIQTSGRAYEQYF
>NA|TRBV5-1|TRBJ1-2
CASSLWTDTRFYGYTF
>NA|TRBV7-9|TRBJ2-1
CASSLISGREYNEQFF
>NA|TRBV5-1|TRBJ2-5
CASSLRTDQETQYF
>NA|TRBV6-5|TRBJ2-7
CASSHRRTGYEQYF
>once|TRBV27|TRBJ1-5
CASSLDRGLSNQPQHF
>NA|TRBV6-1|TRBJ1-6
CASSERGRSYNSPLHF
>NA|TRBV18|TRBJ1-1
CASSPLQGGTEAFF
>NA|TRBV10-3|TRBJ1-1
CAIRSGTSDEAFF
>NA|TRBV4-1|TRBJ2-1
CASSQRGDNEQFF
>NA|TRBV18|TRBJ1-4
CASSPSGGDREKLFF
>NA|TRBV6-5|TRBJ1-4
CASSFRYEKLFF
>NA|TRBV28|TRBJ2-1
CASRSSYNEQFF
>few|TRBV19|TRBJ1-5
CASSNTGQKNQPQHF
>once|TRBV5-1|TRBJ1-2
CASSFRTGGEDGYTF
>NA|TRBV18|TRBJ2-2
CASSPTSGGAQSTGELFF
>NA|TRBV5-1|TRBJ2-7
CASWSIPEEQYF
>NA|TRBV19|TRBJ1-2
CASSSGRTNYGYTF
>NA|TRBV11-2|TRBJ1-1
CASSRWTGRETEAFF
>NA|TRBV5-5|TRBJ2-1
CASSRPGLAGDNEQFF
>few|TRBV12-3/TRBV12-4|TRBJ1-2
CASSLQGSGYTF
>once|TRBV11-1|TRBJ1-6
CASSPGTGGESPLHF
>NA|TRBV28|TRBJ1-1
CASSLMKGQGAGRTEAFF
>NA|TRBV9|TRBJ2-6
CASVGGPGANVLTF
>NA|TRBV29-1|TRBJ1-1
CSVIGTGGFTEAFF
>NA|TRBV5-1|TRBJ2-5
CASSFPGQGARGETQYF
>NA|TRBV2|TRBJ2-6
CASSEVYSGANVLTF
>NA|TRBV24-1|TRBJ2-5
CATSDPSGGLETQYF
>NA|TRBV30|TRBJ2-3
CAWSLRATGGADTQYF
>NA|TRBV6-5|TRBJ2-3
CASSSGTRADTQYF
>NA|TRBV6-5|TRBJ2-1
CASSPSGGALGEQFF